These 14 T cell receptor beta chains were sequenced from one sample in a study of neoadjuvant nivolumab and ipilimumab in lung cancer (TCRdb year 2020). Receptor amplification or capture employed the immunoSEQ multiplex PCR assay. Sourced from immuneACCESS, this table was stored by TCRdb with only in-frame sequences that have V and J called. A share of the clones is absent; for the studies checked, an unresolved V gene accounts for under half, and the remainder has no known explanation. The sample records around 20,000 clones, roughly three quarters of which are singletons. Jointly, the top ten make up about 8.1% of the sample. Reading the label with the study, this specimen's time point is: at surgical resection after neoadjuvant nivolumab +/- ipilimumab. The specimen was tumor tissue, collected after neoadjuvant nivolumab, alone or with ipilimumab, at or shortly before surgery. The receptors here all came from an adult with non-small cell lung cancer.

The chain recombines TRBV20-1 with TRBJ2-5; D gene unclear. CDR3 size: 11 residues. V lost 5 bases and J 7 bases, leaving 11 bases between the germline ends. Germline V lookup: CDR1 DFQATT, CDR2 SNEGSKA (reference sequence). The CDR3 protein is CSAPTPRTQYF. The CDR3 DNA is TGCAGTGCTCCTACGCCGAGGACCCAGTACTTC.

This clone has only a few counts. The chain is built from TRBV23-1 and TRBJ1-5; D is ambiguous. TRBV23-1 is given ORF status, its function remaining uncertain. The V and J ends lost 0 bases and 5 bases respectively, with 14 bases between them. The CDR3 has 16 residues. CDR3 DNA: TGCGCCAGCAGTCAATCAACCCCAGTCATGGATCAGCCCCAGCATTTT. Protein sequence: CASSQSTPVMDQPQHF.

The genes are TRBV7-2 and TRBJ2-7, with 8 bases lining up with TRBD1. The CDR3 covers 15 residues. V was clipped by 4 bases and J by 2 bases; unmatched bases: 7. The germline V gene encodes CDR1 SGHTA and CDR2 FQGNSA. The DNA of the CDR3 is TGTGCCAGCAGCTACTCCGGGACAGGTACCTACGAGCAGTACTTC. Translated: CASSYSGTGTYEQYF.

The CDR3 protein is CASSTGVQETQYF. The CDR3 DNA follows: TGTGCCAGCTCCACAGGGGTGCAAGAGACCCAGTACTTC. This chain connects TRBV9 to TRBJ2-5; 7 bases align to TRBD1. The CDR3 runs to 13 residues. With V trimmed by 7 bases and J by 2 bases, 5 bases remained unmatched. The germline V gene encodes CDR1 SGDLS and CDR2 YYNGEE. Filled out from reference TRBV9 and TRBJ2-5, the complete variable domain reads DSGVTQTPKHLITATGQRVTLRCSPRSGDLSVYWYQQSLDQGLQFLIQYYNGEERAKGNILERFSAQQFPDLHSELNLSSLELGDSALYFCASSTGVQETQYFGPGTRLLVL.

The V call is TRBV18, the J call TRBJ2-5, with 7 bases aligning to TRBD1. The trim removed 4 bases at V and 2 bases at J, leaving 4 bases unmatched. This CDR3 has 14 amino acids. Germline V gene data show CDR1 as KGHSH and CDR2 as LQKENI. CDR3 nucleotides: TGTGCCAGCTCACTACGCAGGGGGCAAGAGACCCAGTACTTC. This sequence encodes CASSLRRGQETQYF. Full variable domain (missing parts from reference TRBV18 and TRBJ2-5): NAGVMQNPRHLVRRRGQEARLRCSPMKGHSHVYWYRQLPEEGLKFMVYLQKENIIDESGMPKERFSAEFPKEGPSILRIQQVVRGDSAAYFCASSLRRGQETQYFGPGTRLLVL.

This CDR3 reads CASSLGDSSNSPLHF. The CDR3 nucleotides read TGTGCCAGCAGCTTAGGAGACAGTAGTAATTCACCCCTCCACTTT. V and J are TRBV11-1 and TRBJ1-6; D is perhaps TRBD1 (5 bases). Germline V gene sequence: CDR1 SGHAT, CDR2 FQDESV (reference sequence). This CDR3 is built from 15 residues. Trimming took off 1 base at V and 6 bases at J, with 10 bases between the two ends.

There are a few counts of this clone. The chain has TRBV19 and TRBJ1-1; D remains ambiguous. CDR1 and CDR2 (germline): LNHDA, SQIVND (reference sequence). The CDR3 is 13 residues long. Trimming removed 5 bases from V and 0 bases from J, with 7 bases in between. The CDR3 DNA follows: TGTGCCAGTAGTGATCGACTGAACACTGAAGCTTTCTTT. Translation gives CASSDRLNTEAFF.

By frequency in the sample, this clone is medium-sized. The chain joins TRBV2 to TRBJ2-3; 13 bases agree with TRBD2. This CDR3 contains 18 residues. With V trimmed by 2 bases and J by 2 bases, 7 bases remained unmatched. Germline V gives CDR1 SNHLY, CDR2 FYNNEI. CDR3 region: CASSESGLAGASTDTQYF. CDR3 nucleotides: TGTGCCAGCAGTGAATCAGGACTAGCGGGGGCCTCCACAGATACGCAGTATTTT.

The chain combines TRBV12-5 with TRBJ2-3; D gene unclear. Between the trimmed V and J ends, which lost 1 base and 6 bases, there was a span of 20 bases. The length of the CDR3 is 17 residues. Per the germline V gene, CDR1 is LGHNT and CDR2 is FRNRAP. CDR3: CASGLALWSSEVDTQYF. DNA for the CDR3: TGTGCTAGTGGTTTGGCTCTTTGGTCCTCAGAGGTGGATACGCAGTATTTT.

The chain combines TRBV5-4 with TRBJ2-4; TRBD2 matches 7 bases. Germline loops: CDR1 SGHNT, CDR2 YYREEE (reference sequence). The CDR3 length is 14 residues. After removal of 4 bases from V and 0 bases from J, the junction contained 1 base not matched to a gene. The CDR3 DNA follows: TGTGCCAGCAGCGGGGGGGGAGCCAAAAACATTCAGTACTTC. Translated, it gives CASSGGGAKNIQYF.

The chain has TRBV7-9 and TRBJ2-1; TRBD1 aligns across 10 bases. CDR1 and CDR2 from the germline V gene are SEHNR and FQNEAQ (reference sequence). V lost 5 bases to trimming and J lost 7 bases; unmatched junction nucleotides: 5. There are 14 residues in the CDR3. The CDR3 protein is CASSPRDRGNEQFF. DNA of the CDR3: TGTGCCAGCAGCCCACGGGACAGGGGAAATGAGCAGTTCTTC.

V gene TRBV5-1 combines with J gene TRBJ1-4, with D perhaps TRBD1 (6 bases). V lost 0 bases to trimming and J lost 5 bases, with 11 bases between them. This CDR3 contains 15 residues. CDR1 is SGHRS and CDR2 is YFSETQ in the germline V gene. CDR3 region: CASSLVGGPNEKLFF. In nucleotides, the CDR3 is TGCGCCAGCAGCTTGGTGGGGGGGCCCAATGAAAAACTGTTTTTT.

The chain carries TRBV5-8 and TRBJ2-3; TRBD2 is a possible D gene (6 bases). The ends were cut back, 2 bases at V and 10 bases at J, with 20 bases in the middle. This CDR3 has 15 residues. Germline V gene lookup returns CDR1 SGHTS and CDR2 YDEGEE. The CDR3: CASSFEGSVRGSQYF. The CDR3 coding sequence is TGTGCCAGCAGCTTTGAAGGGTCCGTCCGGGGGTCGCAGTATTTT.

The chain uses TRBV6-5 and TRBJ1-6, with D possibly matching TRBD1 (5 bases). V was shortened by 5 bases and J by 10 bases, with 18 bases between the two germline ends. From germline, CDR1 is MNHEY and CDR2 SVGAGI. The CDR3 is 15 amino acids. CDR3 protein: CASSGGTNSVSPLHF. Here the CDR3 DNA reads TGTGCCAGCAGTGGAGGGACGAATTCAGTGTCACCCCTCCACTTT.